These T cell receptor beta chains were read from a single sample in a study of breast tumors, draining lymph nodes, adjacent tissues. One entry per CDR3 protein, called by TCRdb with MiXCR from the multiplex PCR reads. The sample lists 200,000 or so distinct CDR3 sequences, roughly 31% occurring once. Sequencing was carried out using axillary lymph node tissue. These receptors came from a female donor with breast cancer. Some clones in this sample may be carry-over from other donors' samples. Each CDR3 is given with its conserved first and last residue. D genes are given only for firm matches. The size field is filled for only some rows; it gives once, few, many or a size class.

J gene: TRBJ2-2
V gene: TRBV12-3/TRBV12-4
clone size: many
D gene: TRBD2
CDR3 protein: CASRPTGTSTYGELFF
CDR3 DNA: TGTGCCAGCAGACCTACGGGGACTAGCACCTACGGGGAGCTGTTTTTT

J gene: TRBJ1-6
V gene: TRBV7-2
clone size: many
D gene: -
CDR3 protein: CASSSGGVLGSPLHF
CDR3 DNA: TGTGCCAGCAGCTCCGGAGGGGTACTAGGATCACCCCTCCACTTT

J gene: TRBJ2-5
V gene: TRBV20-1
clone size: many
D gene: -
CDR3 protein: CSGWTTETQYF
CDR3 DNA: TGCAGTGGATGGACAACCGAGACCCAGTACTTC

J gene: TRBJ2-1
V gene: TRBV7-6
clone size: many
D gene: -
CDR3 protein: CASSLGAGYNEQFF
CDR3 DNA: TGTGCCAGCAGCTTAGGGGCGGGGTACAATGAGCAGTTCTTC

J gene: TRBJ2-7
V gene: TRBV5-1
clone size: -
D gene: TRBD2
CDR3 protein: CASSWGLALYEQYF
CDR3 DNA: TGCGCCAGCAGCTGGGGACTAGCGTTGTACGAGCAGTACTTC

J gene: TRBJ2-7
V gene: TRBV13
clone size: many
D gene: TRBD1
CDR3 protein: CASSPQRTGAEQYF
CDR3 DNA: TGTGCCAGCAGCCCACAAAGAACAGGGGCCGAGCAGTACTTC

J gene: TRBJ1-5
V gene: TRBV3-1
clone size: many
D gene: -
CDR3 protein: CASSPGRGLDQPQHF
CDR3 DNA: TGTGCCAGCAGCCCAGGGAGGGGGTTAGATCAGCCCCAGCATTTT

J gene: TRBJ2-7
V gene: TRBV2
clone size: many
D gene: TRBD2
CDR3 protein: CASTLGGGPYEQYF
CDR3 DNA: TGTGCCAGCACCCTGGGGGGAGGGCCATACGAGCAGTACTTC

J gene: TRBJ1-4
V gene: TRBV29-1
clone size: -
D gene: TRBD1
CDR3 protein: CSVPGTSGYGTGEKLSF
CDR3 DNA: TGCAGCGTCCCCGGGACTAGCGGGTACGGGACAGGTGAAAAACTGTCTTTT

J gene: TRBJ2-1
V gene: TRBV29-1
clone size: many
D gene: -
CDR3 protein: CSVQSGERHNEQFF
CDR3 DNA: TGCAGCGTTCAGAGTGGGGAAAGACACAATGAGCAGTTCTTC

J gene: TRBJ2-5
V gene: TRBV2
clone size: many
D gene: -
CDR3 protein: CASAGGAVSETQYF
CDR3 DNA: TGTGCCAGCGCCGGAGGGGCCGTTAGCGAGACCCAGTACTTC

J gene: TRBJ1-1
V gene: TRBV6-1
clone size: -
D gene: -
CDR3 protein: CAAASPTEAFF
CDR3 DNA: TGTGCTGCCGCAAGTCCCACTGAAGCTTTCTTT

J gene: TRBJ2-3
V gene: TRBV7-9
clone size: -
D gene: -
CDR3 protein: CASSSSGRGSYNEQYF
CDR3 DNA: TGTGCCAGCAGCTCCAGTGGCCGCGGCTCCTACAATGAGCAGTATTTT

J gene: TRBJ2-7
V gene: TRBV20-1
clone size: many
D gene: TRBD2
CDR3 protein: CSARSTSGPLYEQYF
CDR3 DNA: TGCAGTGCTAGAAGCACTAGCGGGCCGCTCTACGAGCAGTACTTC

J gene: TRBJ2-1
V gene: TRBV2
clone size: -
D gene: -
CDR3 protein: CASTAPRGNEQFF
CDR3 DNA: TGTGCCAGCACTGCACCAAGGGGGAATGAGCAGTTCTTC

J gene: TRBJ2-5
V gene: TRBV6-6
clone size: -
D gene: -
CDR3 protein: CASSSLTRRGTQYF
CDR3 DNA: TGTGCCAGCAGTTCCTTAACGCGTAGGGGGACCCAGTACTTC

J gene: TRBJ2-3
V gene: TRBV29-1
clone size: -
D gene: -
CDR3 protein: CSVDSQRTASTDTQYF
CDR3 DNA: TGCAGCGTTGACAGTCAAAGGACAGCCAGCACAGATACGCAGTATTTT

J gene: TRBJ2-1
V gene: TRBV29-1
clone size: many
D gene: -
CDR3 protein: CSVVRKPSYNEQFF
CDR3 DNA: TGCAGCGTTGTGAGGAAGCCCTCCTACAATGAGCAGTTCTTC

J gene: TRBJ1-6
V gene: TRBV20-1
clone size: once
D gene: -
CDR3 protein: CSAWGGGSTNSPLHF
CDR3 DNA: TGCAGTGCTTGGGGTGGGGGGAGCACTAATTCACCCCTCCACTTT

J gene: TRBJ2-7
V gene: TRBV9
clone size: many
D gene: TRBD2
CDR3 protein: CASSPHGLAEGVSYEQYF
CDR3 DNA: TGTGCCAGCAGCCCACACGGACTAGCGGAGGGGGTCTCCTACGAGCAGTACTTC

J gene: TRBJ2-1
V gene: TRBV5-1
clone size: many
D gene: -
CDR3 protein: CASSLPGPRNEQFF
CDR3 DNA: TGCGCCAGCAGCTTACCGGGGCCTAGAAATGAGCAGTTCTTC

J gene: TRBJ2-1
V gene: TRBV20-1
clone size: many
D gene: -
CDR3 protein: CSASRGSGDYNEQFF
CDR3 DNA: TGCAGTGCTAGCCGGGGTAGCGGAGACTACAATGAGCAGTTCTTC

J gene: TRBJ2-1
V gene: TRBV7-3
clone size: many
D gene: -
CDR3 protein: CASSITTQTKQFF
CDR3 DNA: TGTGCCAGCAGCATAACGACTCAAACAAAGCAGTTCTTC

J gene: TRBJ2-1
V gene: TRBV11-2
clone size: many
D gene: TRBD2
CDR3 protein: CASSLLAGAISYNEQFF
CDR3 DNA: TGTGCCAGCAGCTTACTAGCGGGGGCCATCTCCTACAATGAGCAGTTCTTC

J gene: TRBJ2-3
V gene: TRBV5-1
clone size: many
D gene: TRBD1
CDR3 protein: CASSPDGQGGGNTQYF
CDR3 DNA: TGCGCCAGCAGCCCGGATGGACAGGGGGGAGGAAATACGCAGTATTTT

J gene: TRBJ2-3
V gene: TRBV6-2/TRBV6-3
clone size: -
D gene: TRBD1
CDR3 protein: CASSYMTGFSTDTQYF
CDR3 DNA: TGTGCCAGCAGTTACATGACAGGGTTCAGCACAGATACGCAGTATTTT

J gene: TRBJ2-4
V gene: TRBV11-2
clone size: -
D gene: -
CDR3 protein: CASSLGGKNIQYF
CDR3 DNA: TGTGCCAGTTCCCTAGGGGGCAAAAACATTCAGTACTTC

J gene: TRBJ2-6
V gene: TRBV2
clone size: -
D gene: TRBD2
CDR3 protein: CASSRDLAGAAGANVLTF
CDR3 DNA: TGTGCCAGTTCTAGGGACTTAGCGGGAGCCGCTGGGGCCAACGTCCTGACTTTC

J gene: TRBJ2-1
V gene: TRBV18
clone size: few
D gene: -
CDR3 protein: CASSPGLASNEQFF
CDR3 DNA: TGTGCCAGCTCACCTGGGCTAGCGAGCAATGAGCAGTTCTTC

J gene: TRBJ2-1
V gene: TRBV19
clone size: -
D gene: -
CDR3 protein: CASERRHGSGEDEQFF
CDR3 DNA: TGTGCCAGTGAGAGGCGGCATGGGTCAGGGGAGGATGAGCAGTTCTTC

J gene: TRBJ1-2
V gene: TRBV19
clone size: many
D gene: -
CDR3 protein: CASSRQQGNYGYTF
CDR3 DNA: TGTGCCAGTAGTAGACAACAGGGCAACTATGGCTACACCTTC

J gene: TRBJ1-3
V gene: TRBV5-4
clone size: -
D gene: -
CDR3 protein: CASSLGGRGPTSGNTIYF
CDR3 DNA: TGTGCCAGCAGCTTGGGAGGACGGGGCCCGACCTCTGGAAACACCATATATTTT

J gene: TRBJ2-5
V gene: TRBV5-1
clone size: many
D gene: TRBD1
CDR3 protein: CASSLRQGQETQYF
CDR3 DNA: TGCGCCAGCAGCCTGAGACAGGGCCAAGAGACCCAGTACTTC

J gene: TRBJ1-1
V gene: TRBV6-5
clone size: -
D gene: TRBD1
CDR3 protein: CASRGQGAGDTEAFF
CDR3 DNA: TGTGCCAGCAGAGGTCAGGGGGCTGGGGACACTGAAGCTTTCTTT

J gene: TRBJ1-6
V gene: TRBV4-1
clone size: -
D gene: TRBD1
CDR3 protein: CASSPSSGTASPLHF
CDR3 DNA: TGCGCCAGCAGCCCGTCTAGCGGGACAGCTTCACCCCTCCACTTT

J gene: TRBJ2-4
V gene: TRBV19
clone size: many
D gene: -
CDR3 protein: CASSIVADQNIQYF
CDR3 DNA: TGTGCCAGTAGTATAGTCGCTGACCAAAACATTCAGTACTTC

J gene: TRBJ2-5
V gene: TRBV28
clone size: many
D gene: -
CDR3 protein: CASSHTGLSQETQYF
CDR3 DNA: TGTGCCAGCAGTCACACCGGACTTTCTCAAGAGACCCAGTACTTC

J gene: TRBJ2-7
V gene: TRBV7-2
clone size: -
D gene: -
CDR3 protein: CASSLAGYMAEQYF
CDR3 DNA: TGTGCCAGCAGCTTAGCGGGGTATATGGCCGAGCAGTACTTC

J gene: TRBJ2-5
V gene: TRBV16
clone size: many
D gene: -
CDR3 protein: CASSQSDTDLQETQYF
CDR3 DNA: TGTGCCAGCAGCCAATCTGACACAGACCTGCAAGAGACCCAGTACTTC

J gene: TRBJ2-5
V gene: TRBV5-4
clone size: -
D gene: -
CDR3 protein: CASSPRATQETQYF
CDR3 DNA: TGTGCCAGCAGCCCCCGGGCGACCCAAGAGACCCAGTACTTC

J gene: TRBJ1-6
V gene: TRBV18
clone size: -
D gene: -
CDR3 protein: CASSPGQGTYNSPLHF
CDR3 DNA: TGTGCCAGCTCACCAGGGCAGGGGACCTATAATTCACCCCTCCACTTT

J gene: TRBJ2-3
V gene: TRBV20-1
clone size: few
D gene: TRBD2
CDR3 protein: CSARVGGTSPTGTQYF
CDR3 DNA: TGCAGTGCTAGAGTGGGGGGGACTAGCCCTACGGGTACGCAGTATTTT

J gene: TRBJ1-4
V gene: TRBV30
clone size: many
D gene: TRBD1
CDR3 protein: CAWSKQGATNEKLFF
CDR3 DNA: TGTGCCTGGAGTAAACAGGGGGCAACTAATGAAAAACTGTTTTTT

J gene: TRBJ2-1
V gene: TRBV7-6
clone size: many
D gene: TRBD2
CDR3 protein: CASSFLRGSSYNEQFF
CDR3 DNA: TGTGCCAGCAGCTTCTTGCGGGGGAGCTCCTACAATGAGCAGTTCTTC

J gene: TRBJ1-6
V gene: TRBV20-1
clone size: -
D gene: -
CDR3 protein: CSAWGRGDKPPLHF
CDR3 DNA: TGCAGTGCTTGGGGCCGCGGGGATAAGCCACCCCTCCACTTT

J gene: TRBJ2-5
V gene: TRBV20-1
clone size: many
D gene: -
CDR3 protein: CSAWTAGETQYF
CDR3 DNA: TGCAGTGCGTGGACAGCGGGAGAGACCCAGTACTTC

J gene: TRBJ2-7
V gene: TRBV4-3
clone size: many
D gene: TRBD1
CDR3 protein: CASSQDLGRTGGSYEQYF
CDR3 DNA: TGCGCCAGCAGCCAAGATCTGGGGCGGACAGGAGGATCCTACGAGCAGTACTTC

J gene: TRBJ1-2
V gene: TRBV4-3
clone size: many
D gene: -
CDR3 protein: CASSQGAGQIKPYGYTF
CDR3 DNA: TGCGCCAGCAGCCAAGGGGCTGGACAGATAAAACCCTATGGCTACACCTTC

J gene: TRBJ1-1
V gene: TRBV6-5
clone size: -
D gene: -
CDR3 protein: CASSPWSRGTEAFF
CDR3 DNA: TGTGCCAGCAGCCCCTGGTCGCGGGGCACTGAAGCTTTCTTT

J gene: TRBJ1-6
V gene: TRBV20-1
clone size: many
D gene: -
CDR3 protein: CSAREGGSSYNSPLHF
CDR3 DNA: TGCAGTGCTAGGGAGGGCGGTAGCTCCTATAATTCACCCCTCCACTTT

J gene: TRBJ1-6
V gene: TRBV20-1
clone size: many
D gene: -
CDR3 protein: CSARRGRGVRALHF
CDR3 DNA: TGCAGTGCTAGGAGGGGTCGGGGCGTCAGGGCCCTCCACTTT

J gene: TRBJ1-4
V gene: TRBV20-1
clone size: many
D gene: TRBD1
CDR3 protein: CSAREVKGAPQNEKLFF
CDR3 DNA: TGCAGTGCTAGAGAGGTTAAGGGGGCACCCCAAAATGAAAAACTGTTTTTT

J gene: TRBJ2-1
V gene: TRBV5-1
clone size: many
D gene: TRBD2
CDR3 protein: CASSAGGPSYNEQFF
CDR3 DNA: TGCGCCAGCAGTGCGGGGGGCCCGTCGTACAATGAGCAGTTCTTC

J gene: TRBJ2-7
V gene: TRBV5-1
clone size: -
D gene: TRBD2
CDR3 protein: CASSPQEGGSTYEQYF
CDR3 DNA: TGCGCCAGCAGCCCCCAGGAAGGCGGGAGCACCTACGAGCAGTACTTC

J gene: TRBJ2-1
V gene: TRBV20-1
clone size: many
D gene: TRBD2
CDR3 protein: CSARDSRGDEQFF
CDR3 DNA: TGCAGTGCTAGAGATTCCCGGGGGGATGAGCAGTTCTTC